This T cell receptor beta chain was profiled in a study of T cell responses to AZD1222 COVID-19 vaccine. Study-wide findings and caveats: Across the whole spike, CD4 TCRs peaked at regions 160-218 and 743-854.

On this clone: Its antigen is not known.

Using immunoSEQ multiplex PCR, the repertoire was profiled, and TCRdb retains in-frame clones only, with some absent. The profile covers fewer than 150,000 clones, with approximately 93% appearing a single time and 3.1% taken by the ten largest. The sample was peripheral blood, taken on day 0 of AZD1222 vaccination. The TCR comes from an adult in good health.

The CDR3: CASSAIENTEAFF. The CDR3 bases are TGTGCCAGCAGCGCTATCGAGAACACTGAAGCTTTCTTT. The chain uses TRBV9 and TRBJ1-1, with D unresolved. Germline assignment: CDR1 SGDLS and CDR2 YYNGEE. V dropped 3 bases and J dropped 1 base, with 7 bases sitting between them. The CDR3 consists of 13 residues.